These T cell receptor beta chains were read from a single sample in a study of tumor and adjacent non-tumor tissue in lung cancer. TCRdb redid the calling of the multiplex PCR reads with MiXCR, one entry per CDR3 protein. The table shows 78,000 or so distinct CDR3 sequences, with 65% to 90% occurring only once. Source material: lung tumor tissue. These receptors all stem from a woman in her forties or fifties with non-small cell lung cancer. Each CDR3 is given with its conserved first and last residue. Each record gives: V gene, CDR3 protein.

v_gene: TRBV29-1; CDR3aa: CSAPTSGVSYNEQFF
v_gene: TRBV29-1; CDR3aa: CSGILAQGDGEQLF
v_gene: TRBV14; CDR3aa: CASSQDLRYNEQFF
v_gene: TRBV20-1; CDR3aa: CSARDRLAGVREQYF
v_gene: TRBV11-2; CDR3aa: CASCSTRTNYGYTF
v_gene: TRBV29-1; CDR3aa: CSAVGQGFEQYF
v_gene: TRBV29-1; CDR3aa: CSVEDGGTLTYEQYF
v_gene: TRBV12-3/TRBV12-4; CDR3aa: CPSSKTGGRVNSPLHF
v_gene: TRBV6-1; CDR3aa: CASSVGQNSGNTIYF
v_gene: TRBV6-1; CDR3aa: CASRDKGRTEAFF
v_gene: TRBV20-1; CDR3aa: CSVPERGVIQETQYF
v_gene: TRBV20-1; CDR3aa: CSARRAEKTDTQYF
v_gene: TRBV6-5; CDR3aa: CASSLRQFASTVELFF
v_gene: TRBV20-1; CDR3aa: CSVRIETSTDTQYF
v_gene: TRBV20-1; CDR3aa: CSARADLRRSNNEQSF
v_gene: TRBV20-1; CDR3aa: CSAPRPPGQGAPGKLFF
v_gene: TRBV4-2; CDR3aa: CASSPPTTGYNEEFF
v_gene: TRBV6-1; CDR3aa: CASSGEGGTSYNERLF
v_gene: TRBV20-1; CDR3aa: CSAGGQGALGELIF
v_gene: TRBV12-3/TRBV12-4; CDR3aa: CASSLETLTIDTQYF
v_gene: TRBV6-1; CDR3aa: CASSLTYNERFF
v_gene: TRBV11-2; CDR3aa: CASNLVPGPGELYF
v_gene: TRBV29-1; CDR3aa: CSVDWQVRETQYF
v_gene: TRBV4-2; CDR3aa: CASSQDRGQPQHF
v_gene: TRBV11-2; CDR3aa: CATSINWDTGELFF
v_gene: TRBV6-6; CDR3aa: CASVPRQWAKGSGANLLTF
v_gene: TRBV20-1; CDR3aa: CSTGEGPIYGYTF
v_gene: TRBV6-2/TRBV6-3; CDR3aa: CTSSGTPNEQFF
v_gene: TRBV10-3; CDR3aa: CAISRLVGSTYELYF
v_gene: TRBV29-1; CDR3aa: CSVTVRGSVIEALF
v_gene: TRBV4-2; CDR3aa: CASSQGIGGARWTQYF
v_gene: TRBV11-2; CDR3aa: CASSSTEPGPRHQQYF
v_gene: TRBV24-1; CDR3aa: CVTSKASNRSYNEQSF
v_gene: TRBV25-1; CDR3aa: CASSPARESIGYNEQFF
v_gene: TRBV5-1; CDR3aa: CASSLRGSVDEQFF
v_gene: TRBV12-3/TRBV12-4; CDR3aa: CASSFSTGPAEQYF
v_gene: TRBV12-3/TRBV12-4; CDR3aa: CASSFNNEQFF
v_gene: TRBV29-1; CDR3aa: CSIEDLMSGEGYREIQYF
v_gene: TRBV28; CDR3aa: CAISLPSGITDTQYF
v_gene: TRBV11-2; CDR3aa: CTSSLMIGSVDTQYF
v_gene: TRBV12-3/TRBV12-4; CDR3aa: CASRRGDPYEYFF
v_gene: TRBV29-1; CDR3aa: CNAGRSTGELFF
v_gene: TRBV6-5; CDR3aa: CASGYSWGNTDTQYF
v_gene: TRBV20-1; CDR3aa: CDAATGNVLPQHF
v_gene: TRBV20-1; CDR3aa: CSAIRNSGDELNEQFF
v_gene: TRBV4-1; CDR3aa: CASSQVPKGYEQFF
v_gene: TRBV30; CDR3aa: CAWSFGRAGNTIYF